This paragraph covers one T cell receptor (beta chain) sequence. The target antigen is unknown. The germline V gene encodes CDR1 SGHTA and CDR2 FQGNSA. V lost 1 base to trimming and J lost 1 base, with 13 bases between them. There are 17 residues in the CDR3. TCRdb keeps only in-frame clones here, not all; method: immunoSEQ multiplex PCR. The table has a few thousand clones, 70% to 80% seen once; the top ten hold 6.1%. This record comes from a study of chemoradiotherapy in HPV16-positive cancers. Whole-study findings and limits: Candidate HPV-specific clones and E7-related TCR motifs grew in tumor during treatment. Better recurrence-free survival went with HPV-responsive T-cell expansion in HPV16-positive patients.

Over chemoradiotherapy, repertoires were sampled more than once. The chain links TRBV7-2 to TRBJ2-2, with a weak D call TRBD1 (6 bases). The input for sequencing was tumor tissue, taken from a patient who underwent chemoradiotherapy. The sequence came from a human donor with HPV-associated anogenital cancer. The CDR3 DNA reads as TGTGCCAGCAGCTTAGATTACTGGACAGTGAACACCGGGGAGCTGTTTTTT. It is translated as CASSLDYWTVNTGELFF.